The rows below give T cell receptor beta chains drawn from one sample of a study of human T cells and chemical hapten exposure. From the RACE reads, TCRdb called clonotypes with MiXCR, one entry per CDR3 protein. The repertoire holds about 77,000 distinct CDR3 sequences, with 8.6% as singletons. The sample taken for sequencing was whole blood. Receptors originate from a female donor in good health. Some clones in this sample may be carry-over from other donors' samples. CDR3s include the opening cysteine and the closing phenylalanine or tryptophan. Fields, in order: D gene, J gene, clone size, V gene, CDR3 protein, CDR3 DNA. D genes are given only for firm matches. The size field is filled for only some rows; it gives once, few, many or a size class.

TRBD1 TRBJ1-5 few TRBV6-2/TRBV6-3 CASSYHRQGLSNQPQHF TGTGCCAGCAGTTACCACCGACAGGGGCTGAGCAATCAGCCCCAGCATTTT
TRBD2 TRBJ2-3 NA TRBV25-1 CASSGAGDTQYF TGTGCCAGCAGTGGAGCGGGGGATACGCAGTATTTT
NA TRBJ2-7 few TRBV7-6 CASSLRDGREEQYF TGTGCCAGCAGCTTACGTGACGGTCGTGAGGAGCAGTACTTC
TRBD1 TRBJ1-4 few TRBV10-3 CAISFDRGEKLFF TGTGCCATCAGTTTTGACAGGGGTGAAAAACTGTTTTTT
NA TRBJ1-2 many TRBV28 CASSSQTYGYTF TGTGCCAGCAGTTCACAGACCTATGGCTACACCTTC
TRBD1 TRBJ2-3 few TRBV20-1 CSAQERTGGLVDTQYF TGCAGTGCTCAGGAAAGGACAGGGGGCTTGGTAGATACGCAGTATTTT
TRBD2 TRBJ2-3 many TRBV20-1 CSASPLAGDTESTDTQYF TGCAGTGCTAGCCCCCTAGCGGGGGACACAGAAAGCACAGATACGCAGTATTTT
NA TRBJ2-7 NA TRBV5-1 CASSPAGTYEQYF TGCGCCAGCAGCCCGGCCGGGACCTACGAGCAGTACTTC
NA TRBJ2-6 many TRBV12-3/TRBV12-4 CASSLYSSGANVLTF TGTGCCAGCAGTTTATATAGCTCTGGGGCCAACGTCCTGACTTTC
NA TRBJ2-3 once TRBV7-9 CASSLTGLEPDTQYF TGTGCCAGCAGCCTTACAGGGTTGGAGCCAGATACGCAGTATTTT
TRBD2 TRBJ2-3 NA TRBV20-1 CSAYRLAGERTQYF TGCAGTGCTTACAGGCTAGCGGGGGAACGGACGCAGTATTTT
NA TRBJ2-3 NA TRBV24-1 CATSVQGSRDMQYF TGTGCCACCAGTGTCCAGGGGTCTCGAGATATGCAGTATTTT
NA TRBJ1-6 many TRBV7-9 CASSLGDTRPLHF TGTGCCAGCAGCTTAGGTGACACCAGACCCCTCCACTTT
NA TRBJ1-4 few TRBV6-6 CASSYRSNEKLFF TGTGCCAGCAGTTACAGGTCTAATGAAAAACTGTTTTTT
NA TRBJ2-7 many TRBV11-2 CASSLESGLEQYF TGTGCCAGCAGCTTAGAATCGGGCCTCGAGCAGTACTTC
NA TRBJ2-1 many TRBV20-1 CSGGSSGYNEQFF TGCAGTGGGGGGTCATCGGGATACAATGAGCAGTTCTTC
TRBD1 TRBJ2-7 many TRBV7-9 CASSLQGAIYEQYF TGTGCCAGCAGCTTGCAGGGGGCAATCTACGAGCAGTACTTC
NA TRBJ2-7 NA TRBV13 CASSLGQGQTREQYF TGTGCCAGCAGCTTAGGACAGGGACAAACGCGCGAGCAGTACTTC
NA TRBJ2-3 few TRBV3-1 CASSQDRSALGTQYF TGTGCCAGCAGCCAAGATCGAAGCGCACTTGGTACGCAGTATTTT
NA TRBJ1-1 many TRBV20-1 CSAQGKTEAFF TGCAGTGCGCAGGGGAAGACTGAAGCTTTCTTT
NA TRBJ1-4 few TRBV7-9 CASSLVVKLGSYGGNEKLFF TGTGCCAGCAGCTTAGTTGTTAAGTTGGGTAGCTACGGAGGAAATGAAAAACTGTTTTTT
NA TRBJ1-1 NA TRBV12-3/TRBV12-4 CASSFQGGTEAFF TGTGCCAGCAGTTTTCAGGGAGGCACTGAAGCTTTCTTT
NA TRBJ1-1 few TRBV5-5 CASSVTGPGAFF TGTGCCAGCAGCGTGACAGGCCCGGGTGCTTTCTTT
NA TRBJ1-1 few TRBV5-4 CASSVRRPGSGTYGNTEAFF TGTGCCAGCAGCGTTCGACGCCCGGGGTCGGGTACTTATGGTAACACTGAAGCTTTCTTT
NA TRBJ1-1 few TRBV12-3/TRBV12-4 CASSDSMNTEAFF TGTGCCAGCAGCGACAGCATGAACACTGAAGCTTTCTTT
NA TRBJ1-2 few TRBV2 CASSGGGYTF TGTGCCAGCAGTGGAGGGGGCTACACCTTC
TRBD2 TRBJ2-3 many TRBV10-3 CAIRGTTTDTQYF TGTGCCATCAGGGGGACTACCACAGATACGCAGTATTTT
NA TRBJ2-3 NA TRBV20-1 CSAILGGSLADTQYF TGCAGTGCTATTCTGGGGGGTTCCTTAGCAGATACGCAGTATTTT
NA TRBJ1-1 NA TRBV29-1 CSVDPSLTEAFF TGCAGCGTTGATCCCAGTCTCACTGAAGCTTTCTTT